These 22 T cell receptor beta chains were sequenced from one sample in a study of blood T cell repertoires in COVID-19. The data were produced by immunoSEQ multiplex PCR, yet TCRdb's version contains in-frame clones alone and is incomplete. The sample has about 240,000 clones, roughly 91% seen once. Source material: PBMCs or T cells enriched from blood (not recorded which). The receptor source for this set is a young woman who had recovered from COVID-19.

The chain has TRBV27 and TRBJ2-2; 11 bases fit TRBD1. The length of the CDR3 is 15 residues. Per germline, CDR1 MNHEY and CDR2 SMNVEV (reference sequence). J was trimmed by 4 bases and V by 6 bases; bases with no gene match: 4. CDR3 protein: CASRPGTGGTGELFF. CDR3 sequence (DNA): TGTGCCAGCAGACCCGGGACAGGGGGCACCGGGGAGCTGTTTTTT.

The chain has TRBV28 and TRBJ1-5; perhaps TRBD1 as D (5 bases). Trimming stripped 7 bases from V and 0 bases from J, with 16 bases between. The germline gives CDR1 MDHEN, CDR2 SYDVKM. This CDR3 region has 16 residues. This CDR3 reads CASKTQGSYSNQPQHF. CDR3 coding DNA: TGTGCCAGCAAGACGCAGGGTTCATATAGCAATCAGCCCCAGCATTTT.

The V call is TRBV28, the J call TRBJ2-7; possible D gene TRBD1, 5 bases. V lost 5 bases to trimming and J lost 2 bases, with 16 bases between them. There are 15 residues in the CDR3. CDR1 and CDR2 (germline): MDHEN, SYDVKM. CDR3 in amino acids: CASSPPGIGAYEQYF. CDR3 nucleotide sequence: TGTGCCAGCAGTCCTCCAGGGATCGGTGCCTACGAGCAGTACTTC.

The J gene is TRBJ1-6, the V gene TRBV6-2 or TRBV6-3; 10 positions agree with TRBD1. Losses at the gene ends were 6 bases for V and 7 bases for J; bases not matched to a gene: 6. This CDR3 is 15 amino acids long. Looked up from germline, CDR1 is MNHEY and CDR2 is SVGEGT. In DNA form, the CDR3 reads TGTGCCAGCAGCATACCGGGACAGGGGAATTCACCCCTCCACTTT. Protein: CASSIPGQGNSPLHF.

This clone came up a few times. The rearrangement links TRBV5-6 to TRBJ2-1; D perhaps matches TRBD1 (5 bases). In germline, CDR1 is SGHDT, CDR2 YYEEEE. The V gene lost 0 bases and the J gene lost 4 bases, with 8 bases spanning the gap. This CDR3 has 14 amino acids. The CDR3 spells CASSLEDTYNEQFF. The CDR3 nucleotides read TGTGCCAGCAGCTTGGAGGACACATACAATGAGCAGTTCTTC.

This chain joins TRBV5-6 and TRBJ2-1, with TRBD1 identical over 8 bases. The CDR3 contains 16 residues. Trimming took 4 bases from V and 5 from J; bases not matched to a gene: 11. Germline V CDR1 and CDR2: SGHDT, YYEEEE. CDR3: CASSGVRRTGNNEQFF. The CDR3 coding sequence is TGTGCCAGCAGCGGGGTGAGGAGGACAGGGAACAATGAGCAGTTCTTC.

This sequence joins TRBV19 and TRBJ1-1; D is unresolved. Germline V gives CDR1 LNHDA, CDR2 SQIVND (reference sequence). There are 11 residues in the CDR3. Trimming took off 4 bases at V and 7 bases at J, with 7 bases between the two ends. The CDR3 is CASSRSHEAFF. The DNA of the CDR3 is TGTGCCAGTAGTAGATCACATGAAGCTTTCTTT.

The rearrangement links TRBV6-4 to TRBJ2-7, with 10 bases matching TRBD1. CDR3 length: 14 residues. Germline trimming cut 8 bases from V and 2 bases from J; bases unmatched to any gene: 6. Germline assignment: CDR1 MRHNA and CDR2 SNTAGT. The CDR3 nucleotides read TGTGCCAGCCAATTTGGGACAGGGGCCTACGAGCAGTACTTC. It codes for CASQFGTGAYEQYF.

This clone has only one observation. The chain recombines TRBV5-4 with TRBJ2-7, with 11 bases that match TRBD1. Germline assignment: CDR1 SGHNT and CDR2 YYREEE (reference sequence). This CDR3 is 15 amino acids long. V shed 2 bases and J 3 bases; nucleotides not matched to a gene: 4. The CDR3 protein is CASSLPGQGDYEQYF. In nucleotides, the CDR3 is TGTGCCAGCAGCTTACCGGGACAGGGGGACTACGAGCAGTACTTC.

CDR3 in amino acids: CATSDLSSGPYNEQFF. As DNA, the CDR3 is TGTGCCACCAGTGATTTGTCTAGCGGCCCCTACAATGAGCAGTTCTTC. This chain uses TRBV24-1 with TRBJ2-1, with 7 bases matching TRBD2. CDR3 length: 16 amino acids. Germline CDR1 and CDR2: KGHDR and SFDVKD. The trim removed 0 bases at V and 2 bases at J, leaving 3 bases unmatched.

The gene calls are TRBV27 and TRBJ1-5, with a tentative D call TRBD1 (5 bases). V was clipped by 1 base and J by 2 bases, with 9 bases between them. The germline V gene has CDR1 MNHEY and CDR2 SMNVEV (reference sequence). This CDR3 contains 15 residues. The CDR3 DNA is TGTGCCAGCAGTTTATGGGGGGGAGGCAATCAGCCCCAGCATTTT. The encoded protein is CASSLWGGGNQPQHF.

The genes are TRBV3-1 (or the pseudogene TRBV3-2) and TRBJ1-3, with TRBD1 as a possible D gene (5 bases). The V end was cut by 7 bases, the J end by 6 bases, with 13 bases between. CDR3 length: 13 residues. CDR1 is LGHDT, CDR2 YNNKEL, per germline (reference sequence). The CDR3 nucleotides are TGTGCCAGCACCCCGGGGGGAGAAAACACCATATATTTT. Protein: CASTPGGENTIYF.

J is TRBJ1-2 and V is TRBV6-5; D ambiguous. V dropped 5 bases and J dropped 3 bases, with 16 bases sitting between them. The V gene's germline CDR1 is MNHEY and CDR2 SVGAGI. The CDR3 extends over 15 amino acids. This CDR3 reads CASSTRTSADYGYTF. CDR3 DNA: TGTGCCAGCAGTACCCGCACGTCGGCGGACTATGGCTACACCTTC.

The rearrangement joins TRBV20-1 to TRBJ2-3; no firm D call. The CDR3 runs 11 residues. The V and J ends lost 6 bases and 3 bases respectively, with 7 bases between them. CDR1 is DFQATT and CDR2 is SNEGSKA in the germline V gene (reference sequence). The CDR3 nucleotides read TGCAGTGCGGCAAAGACAGATACGCAGTATTTT. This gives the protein CSAAKTDTQYF.

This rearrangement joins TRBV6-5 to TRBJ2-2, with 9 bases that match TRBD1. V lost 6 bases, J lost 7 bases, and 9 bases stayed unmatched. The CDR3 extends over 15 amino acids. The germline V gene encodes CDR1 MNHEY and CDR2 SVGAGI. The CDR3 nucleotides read TGTGCCAGCAGCCCGGGGGACAGGGTAATCGGGGAGCTGTTTTTT. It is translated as CASSPGDRVIGELFF.

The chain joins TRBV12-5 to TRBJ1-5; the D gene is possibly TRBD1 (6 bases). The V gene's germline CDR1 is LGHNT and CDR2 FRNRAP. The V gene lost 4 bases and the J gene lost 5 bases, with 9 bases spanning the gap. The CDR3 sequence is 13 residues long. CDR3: CASGYRTDQPQHF. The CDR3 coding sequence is TGTGCTAGTGGTTACAGGACAGATCAGCCCCAGCATTTT.

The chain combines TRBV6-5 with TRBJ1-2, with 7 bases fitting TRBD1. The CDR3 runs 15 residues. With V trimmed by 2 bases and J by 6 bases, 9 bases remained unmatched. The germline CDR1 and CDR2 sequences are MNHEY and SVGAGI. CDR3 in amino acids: CASSYLTTGQDGYTF. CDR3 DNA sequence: TGTGCCAGCAGTTACCTCACGACAGGGCAGGATGGCTACACCTTC.

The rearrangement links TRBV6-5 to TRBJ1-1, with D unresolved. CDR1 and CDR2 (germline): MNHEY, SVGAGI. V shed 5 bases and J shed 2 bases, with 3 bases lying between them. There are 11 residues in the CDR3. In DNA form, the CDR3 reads TGTGCCAGCAGTCCTAACACTGAAGCTTTCTTT. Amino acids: CASSPNTEAFF.

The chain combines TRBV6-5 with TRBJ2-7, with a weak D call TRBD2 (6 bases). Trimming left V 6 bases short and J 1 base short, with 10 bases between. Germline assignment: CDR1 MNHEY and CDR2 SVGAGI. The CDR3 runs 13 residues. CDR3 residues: CASRGGPSYEQYF. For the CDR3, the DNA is TGTGCCAGCAGAGGAGGGCCTTCCTACGAGCAGTACTTC.

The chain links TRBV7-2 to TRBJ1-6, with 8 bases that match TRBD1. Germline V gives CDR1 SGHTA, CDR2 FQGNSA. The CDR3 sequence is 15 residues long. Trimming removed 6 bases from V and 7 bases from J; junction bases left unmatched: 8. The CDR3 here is CASRQKDRGNSPLHF. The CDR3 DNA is TGTGCCAGCAGGCAAAAAGACAGGGGAAATTCACCCCTCCACTTT.

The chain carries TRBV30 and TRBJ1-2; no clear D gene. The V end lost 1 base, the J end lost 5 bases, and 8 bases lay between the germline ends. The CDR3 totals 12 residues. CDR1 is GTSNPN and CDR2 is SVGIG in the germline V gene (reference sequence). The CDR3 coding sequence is TGTGCCTGGAGTGGCAGGCTATATGGCTACACCTTC. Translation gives CAWSGRLYGYTF.

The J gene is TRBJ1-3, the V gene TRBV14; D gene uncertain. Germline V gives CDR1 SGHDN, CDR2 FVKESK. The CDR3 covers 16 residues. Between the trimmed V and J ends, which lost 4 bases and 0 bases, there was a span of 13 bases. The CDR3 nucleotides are TGTGCCAGCAGCCCCCAGGCCGTAGTCTCTGGAAACACCATATATTTT. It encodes CASSPQAVVSGNTIYF.